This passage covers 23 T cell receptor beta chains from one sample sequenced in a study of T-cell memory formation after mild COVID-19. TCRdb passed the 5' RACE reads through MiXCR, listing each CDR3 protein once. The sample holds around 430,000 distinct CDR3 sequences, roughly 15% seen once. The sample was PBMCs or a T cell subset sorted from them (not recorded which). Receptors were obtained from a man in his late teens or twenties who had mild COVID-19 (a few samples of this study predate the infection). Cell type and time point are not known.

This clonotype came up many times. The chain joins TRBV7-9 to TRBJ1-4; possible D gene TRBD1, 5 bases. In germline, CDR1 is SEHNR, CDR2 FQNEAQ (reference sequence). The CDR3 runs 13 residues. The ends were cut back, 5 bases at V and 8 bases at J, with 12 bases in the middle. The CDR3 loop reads CASSPRGVEKLFF. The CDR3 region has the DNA TGTGCCAGCAGCCCCCGGGGGGTGGAAAAACTGTTTTTT. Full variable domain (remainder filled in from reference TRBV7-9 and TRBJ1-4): DTGVSQNPRHKITKRGQNVTFRCDPISEHNRLYWYRQTLGQGPEFLTYFQNEAQLEKSRLLSDRFSAERPKGSFSTLEIQRTEQGDSAMYLCASSPRGVEKLFFGSGTQLSVL.

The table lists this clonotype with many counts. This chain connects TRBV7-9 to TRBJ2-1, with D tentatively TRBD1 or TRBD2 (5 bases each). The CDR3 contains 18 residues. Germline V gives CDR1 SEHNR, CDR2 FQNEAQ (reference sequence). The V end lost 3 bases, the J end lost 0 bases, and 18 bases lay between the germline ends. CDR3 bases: TGTGCCAGCAGCTTTATCCCTCCGGGGCAAAGCTCCTACAATGAGCAGTTCTTC. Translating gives CASSFIPPGQSSYNEQFF.

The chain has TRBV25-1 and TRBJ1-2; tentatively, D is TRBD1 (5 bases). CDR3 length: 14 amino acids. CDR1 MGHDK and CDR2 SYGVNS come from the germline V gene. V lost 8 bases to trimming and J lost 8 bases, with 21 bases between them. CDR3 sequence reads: CASQKGHIYGGYTF. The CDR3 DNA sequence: TGTGCCAGCCAAAAGGGGCATATATATGGGGGCTACACCTTC.

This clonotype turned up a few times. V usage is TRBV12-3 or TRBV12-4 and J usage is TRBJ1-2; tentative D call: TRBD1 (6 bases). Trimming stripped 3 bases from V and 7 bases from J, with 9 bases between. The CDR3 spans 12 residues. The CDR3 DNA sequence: TGTGCCAGCAGTTTTCAGGGGCTTGGCTACACCTTC. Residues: CASSFQGLGYTF.

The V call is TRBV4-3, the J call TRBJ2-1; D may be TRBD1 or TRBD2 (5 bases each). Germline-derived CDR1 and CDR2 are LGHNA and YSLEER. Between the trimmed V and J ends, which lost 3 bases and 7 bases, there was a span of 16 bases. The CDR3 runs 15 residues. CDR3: CASSHGTLGQNEQFF. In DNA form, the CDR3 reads TGCGCCAGCAGCCATGGGACGCTCGGACAAAATGAGCAGTTCTTC.

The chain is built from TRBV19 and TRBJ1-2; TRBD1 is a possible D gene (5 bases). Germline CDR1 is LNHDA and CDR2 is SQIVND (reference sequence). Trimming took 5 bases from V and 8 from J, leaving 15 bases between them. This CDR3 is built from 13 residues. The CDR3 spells CASSQRQITGYTF. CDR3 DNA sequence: TGTGCCAGTAGTCAGAGACAGATAACGGGCTACACCTTC.

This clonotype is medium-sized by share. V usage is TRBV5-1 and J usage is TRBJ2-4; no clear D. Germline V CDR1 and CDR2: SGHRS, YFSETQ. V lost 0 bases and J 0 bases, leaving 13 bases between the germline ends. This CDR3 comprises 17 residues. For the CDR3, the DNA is TGCGCCAGCAGCTTGGCTTTTGAGAAGGCAGCCAAAAACATTCAGTACTTC. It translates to CASSLAFEKAAKNIQYF.

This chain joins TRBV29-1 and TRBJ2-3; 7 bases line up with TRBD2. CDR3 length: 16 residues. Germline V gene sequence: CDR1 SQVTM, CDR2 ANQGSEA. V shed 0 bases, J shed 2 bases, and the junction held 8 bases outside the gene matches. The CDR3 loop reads CSVEDREAENTDTQYF. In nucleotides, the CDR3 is TGCAGCGTTGAAGATCGGGAGGCGGAAAACACAGATACGCAGTATTTT.

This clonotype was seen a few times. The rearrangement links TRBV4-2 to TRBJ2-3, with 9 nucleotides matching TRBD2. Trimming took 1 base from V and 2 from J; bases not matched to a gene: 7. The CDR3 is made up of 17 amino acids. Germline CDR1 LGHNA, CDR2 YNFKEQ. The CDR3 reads CASSQVSAGGFTDTQYF. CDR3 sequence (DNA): TGTGCCAGCAGCCAAGTCTCAGCGGGGGGCTTCACAGATACGCAGTATTTT.

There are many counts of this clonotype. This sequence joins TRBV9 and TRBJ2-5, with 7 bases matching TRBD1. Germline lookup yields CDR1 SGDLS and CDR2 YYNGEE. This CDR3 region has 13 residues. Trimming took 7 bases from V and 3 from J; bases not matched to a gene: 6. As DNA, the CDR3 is TGTGCCAGCTCAGTGGGGACAGAAGAGACCCAGTACTTC. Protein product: CASSVGTEETQYF. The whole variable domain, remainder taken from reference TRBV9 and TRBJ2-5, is DSGVTQTPKHLITATGQRVTLRCSPRSGDLSVYWYQQSLDQGLQFLIQYYNGEERAKGNILERFSAQQFPDLHSELNLSSLELGDSALYFCASSVGTEETQYFGPGTRLLVL.

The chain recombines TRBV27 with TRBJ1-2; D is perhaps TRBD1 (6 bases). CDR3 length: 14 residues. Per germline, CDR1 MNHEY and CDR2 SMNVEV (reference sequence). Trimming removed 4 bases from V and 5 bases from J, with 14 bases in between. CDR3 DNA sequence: TGTGCCAGCAGTTCCCGACAACAGGGATATGGCTACACCTTC. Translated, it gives CASSSRQQGYGYTF.

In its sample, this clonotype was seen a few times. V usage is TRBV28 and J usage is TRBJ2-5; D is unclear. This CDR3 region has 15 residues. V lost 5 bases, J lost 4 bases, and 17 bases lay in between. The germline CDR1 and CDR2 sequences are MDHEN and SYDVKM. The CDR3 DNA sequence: TGTGCCAGCAGTGTGGACCACCGAGGTTTAGAGACCCAGTACTTC. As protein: CASSVDHRGLETQYF.

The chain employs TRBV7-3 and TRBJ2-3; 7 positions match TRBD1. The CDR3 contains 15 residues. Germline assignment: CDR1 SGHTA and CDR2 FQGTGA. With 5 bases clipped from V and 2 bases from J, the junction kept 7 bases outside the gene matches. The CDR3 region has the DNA TGTGCCAGCAGCCCCCAGGGACAGACCACAGATACGCAGTATTTT. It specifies CASSPQGQTTDTQYF.

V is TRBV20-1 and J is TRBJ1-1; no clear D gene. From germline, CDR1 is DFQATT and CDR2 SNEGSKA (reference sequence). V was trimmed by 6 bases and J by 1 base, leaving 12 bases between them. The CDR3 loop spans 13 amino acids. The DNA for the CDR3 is TGCAGTGCCCGCACCCTAAAGAACACTGAAGCTTTCTTT. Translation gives CSARTLKNTEAFF.

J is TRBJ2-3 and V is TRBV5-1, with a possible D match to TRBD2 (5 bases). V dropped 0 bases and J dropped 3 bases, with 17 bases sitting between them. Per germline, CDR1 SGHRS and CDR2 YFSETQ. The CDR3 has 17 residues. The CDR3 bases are TGCGCCAGCAGCTTGGCCCGAGCGGACCTCAGGACAGATACGCAGTATTTT. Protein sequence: CASSLARADLRTDTQYF.

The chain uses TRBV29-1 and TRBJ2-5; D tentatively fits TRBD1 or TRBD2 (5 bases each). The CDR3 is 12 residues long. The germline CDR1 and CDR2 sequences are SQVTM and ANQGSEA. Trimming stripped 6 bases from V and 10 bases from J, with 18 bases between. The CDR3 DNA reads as TGCAGCGTGAGGAGCAGGGAAGGAGGCCAGTACTTC. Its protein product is CSVRSREGGQYF.

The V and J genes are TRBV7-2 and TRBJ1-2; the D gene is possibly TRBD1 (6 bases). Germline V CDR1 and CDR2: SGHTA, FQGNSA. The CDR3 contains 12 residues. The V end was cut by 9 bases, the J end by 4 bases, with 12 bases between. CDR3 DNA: TGTGCCAGTAACACAGGGAGCTATGGCTACACCTTC. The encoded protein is CASNTGSYGYTF.

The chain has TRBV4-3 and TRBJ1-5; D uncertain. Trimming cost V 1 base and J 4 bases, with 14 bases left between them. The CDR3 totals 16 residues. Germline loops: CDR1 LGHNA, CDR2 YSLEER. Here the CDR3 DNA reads TGCGCCAGCAGCCAAGCTTGGGGAGGGTATAATCAGCCCCAGCATTTT. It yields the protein CASSQAWGGYNQPQHF.

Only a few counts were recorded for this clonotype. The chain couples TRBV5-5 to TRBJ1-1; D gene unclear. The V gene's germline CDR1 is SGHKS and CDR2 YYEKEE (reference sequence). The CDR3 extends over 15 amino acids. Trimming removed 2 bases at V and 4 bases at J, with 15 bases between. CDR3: CASSFTVAAGTEAFF. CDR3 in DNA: TGTGCCAGCAGCTTCACCGTCGCAGCGGGCACTGAAGCTTTCTTT.

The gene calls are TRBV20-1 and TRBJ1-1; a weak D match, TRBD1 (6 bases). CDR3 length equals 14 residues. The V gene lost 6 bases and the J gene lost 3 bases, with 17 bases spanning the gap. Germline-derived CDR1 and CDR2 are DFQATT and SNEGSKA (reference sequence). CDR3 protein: CSARLTGRDTEAFF. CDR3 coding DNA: TGCAGTGCCAGACTGACAGGTAGGGACACTGAAGCTTTCTTT.

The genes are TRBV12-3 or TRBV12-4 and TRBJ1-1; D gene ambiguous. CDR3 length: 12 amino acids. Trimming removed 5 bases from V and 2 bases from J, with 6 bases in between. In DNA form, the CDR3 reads TGTGCCAGCAGTATACTAAACACTGAAGCTTTCTTT. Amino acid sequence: CASSILNTEAFF.

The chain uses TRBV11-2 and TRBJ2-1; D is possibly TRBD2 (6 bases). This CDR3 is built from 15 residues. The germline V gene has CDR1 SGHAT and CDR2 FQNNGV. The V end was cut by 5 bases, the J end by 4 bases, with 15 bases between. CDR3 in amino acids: CASSPVGGKYNEQFF. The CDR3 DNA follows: TGTGCCAGCAGCCCGGTGGGGGGAAAGTACAATGAGCAGTTCTTC. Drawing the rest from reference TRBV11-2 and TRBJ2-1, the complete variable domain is EAGVAQSPRYKIIEKRQSVAFWCNPISGHATLYWYQQILGQGPKLLIQFQNNGVVDDSQLPKDRFSAERLKGVDSTLKIQPAKLEDSAVYLCASSPVGGKYNEQFFGPGTRLTVL.

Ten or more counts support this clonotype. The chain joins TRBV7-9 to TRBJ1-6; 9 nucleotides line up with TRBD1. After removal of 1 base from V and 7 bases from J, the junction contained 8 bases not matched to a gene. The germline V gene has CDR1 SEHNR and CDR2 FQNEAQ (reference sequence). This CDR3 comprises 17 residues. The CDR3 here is CASSLGDADRGNSPLHF. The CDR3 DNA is TGTGCCAGCAGCTTAGGAGACGCGGACAGGGGCAATTCACCCCTCCACTTT.